This TCR beta chain was found in a study of early T cells in non-severe SARS-CoV-2 infection. Study-level results: Private and CD4 specificities were missed by VDJdb matching, which favored anti-spike CD8 responses.

A word on this clonotype: The antigen remains unidentified.

In TCRdb, the 5' RACE reads were re-called with MiXCR into one record per CDR3 protein. The sample holds roughly 30,000 distinct CDR3 sequences; roughly 4.5% are singletons and the top ten take under 6.5%. After removal of 0 bases from V and 5 bases from J, the junction contained 4 bases not matched to a gene. The CDR3 sequence is 16 residues long. Germline-derived CDR1 and CDR2 are LGHNA and YSLEER. The sequencing sample was made of whole blood. The receptor was isolated from an adult who was a healthcare worker with PCR-confirmed SARS-CoV-2 infection or an uninfected control (not recorded which). V usage is TRBV4-3 and J usage is TRBJ2-7, with 13 bases aligning to TRBD2. The CDR3: CASSQDLTSGRNEQYF. The CDR3 region has the DNA TGCGCCAGCAGCCAAGATCTGACTAGCGGGAGGAACGAGCAGTACTTC.